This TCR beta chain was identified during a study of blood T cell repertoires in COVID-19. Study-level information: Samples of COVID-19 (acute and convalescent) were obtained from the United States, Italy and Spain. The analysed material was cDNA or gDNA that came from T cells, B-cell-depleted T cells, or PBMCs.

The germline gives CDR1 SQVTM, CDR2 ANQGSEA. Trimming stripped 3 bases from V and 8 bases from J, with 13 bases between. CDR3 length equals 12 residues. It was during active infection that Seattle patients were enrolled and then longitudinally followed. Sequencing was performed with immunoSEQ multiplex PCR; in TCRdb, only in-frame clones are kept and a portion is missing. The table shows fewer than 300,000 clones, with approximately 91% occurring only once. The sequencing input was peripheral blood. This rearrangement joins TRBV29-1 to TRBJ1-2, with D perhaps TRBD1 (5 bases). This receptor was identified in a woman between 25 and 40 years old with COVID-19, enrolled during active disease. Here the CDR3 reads CSVERGEGGYTF. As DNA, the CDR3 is TGCAGCGTTGAGCGGGGGGAAGGAGGCTACACCTTC.